Below are 19 T cell receptor beta chains sequenced from a single sample in a study of pediatric ulcerative colitis. Profiled with immunoSEQ multiplex PCR; TCRdb holds only in-frame clones, not every one. The sample lists tens of thousands of clones, 70% to 90% occurring once. The sequenced sample consisted of blood. These receptors were obtained from a girl between 5 and 17 years old with moderate ulcerative colitis.

This chain joins TRBV11-1 and TRBJ1-1; 10 bases match TRBD1. The V segment lost 3 bases and the J segment 5 bases; nucleotides outside the gene matches: 3. CDR3 length: 14 amino acids. CDR1 and CDR2 from the germline V gene are SGHAT and FQDESV (reference sequence). The CDR3 here is CASSLTGGATEAFF. CDR3 coding DNA: TGTGCCAGCAGCTTGACAGGGGGCGCAACTGAAGCTTTCTTT.

The chain couples TRBV29-1 to TRBJ2-7; D possibly matches TRBD1 or TRBD2 (5 bases each). CDR1 is SQVTM, CDR2 ANQGSEA, per germline. V shed 5 bases and J shed 0 bases, with 20 bases lying between them. There are 16 residues in the CDR3. CDR3 in DNA: TGCAGCGTTCAAAAAGGGGCTGGACGGGACTCCTACGAGCAGTACTTC. Protein product: CSVQKGAGRDSYEQYF.

The genes are TRBV6-5 and TRBJ1-3; D call uncertain. Germline V gives CDR1 MNHEY, CDR2 SVGAGI. The CDR3 consists of 16 residues. With 0 bases removed from V and 0 bases from J, the gap between germline ends came to 9 bases. The CDR3 region is CASSYSGPISGNTIYF. In nucleotides, the CDR3 is TGTGCCAGCAGTTACTCGGGTCCCATCTCTGGAAACACCATATATTTT.

The DNA for the CDR3 is TGTGCCAGCAGCTTGGACAGGCGCCATGGCTACACCTTC. Amino acid sequence: CASSLDRRHGYTF. This chain uses TRBV5-5 with TRBJ1-2, with a possible D match to TRBD1 (5 bases). V was pared by 0 bases and J by 6 bases, with 9 bases between. The germline gives CDR1 SGHKS, CDR2 YYEKEE (reference sequence). The CDR3 loop spans 13 amino acids. Full variable domain (missing parts from reference TRBV5-5 and TRBJ1-2): DAGVTQSPTHLIKTRGQQVTLRCSPISGHKSVSWYQQVLGQGPQFIFQYYEKEERGRGNFPDRFSARQFPNYSSELNVNALLLGDSALYLCASSLDRRHGYTFGSGTRLTVV.

This chain uses TRBV9 with TRBJ1-1; D may be TRBD1 (6 bases). V dropped 0 bases and J dropped 6 bases, with 18 bases sitting between them. The CDR3 loop spans 16 amino acids. The V gene's germline CDR1 is SGDLS and CDR2 YYNGEE. CDR3 DNA: TGTGCCAGCAGCGTAGCCTCCCAGGGGATATCGGCTGAAGCTTTCTTT. Protein sequence: CASSVASQGISAEAFF.

This clone was observed once. V is TRBV4-1 and J is TRBJ1-1; D ambiguous. CDR1 is MGHRA, CDR2 YSYEKL, per germline. This CDR3 is 16 amino acids long. V shed 4 bases and J shed 0 bases, with 15 bases lying between them. CDR3 DNA sequence: TGCGCCAGCAGCCCCTCGAACCTAGGGCTGAACACTGAAGCTTTCTTT. Its protein product is CASSPSNLGLNTEAFF.

The V gene is TRBV4-2, the J gene TRBJ2-1, with 7 bases identical to TRBD2. The trim removed 0 bases at V and 7 bases at J, leaving 18 bases unmatched. Per germline, CDR1 LGHNA and CDR2 YNFKEQ. CDR3 length equals 19 residues. The CDR3 reads CASSQDLESGGILRNEQFF. For the CDR3, the DNA is TGTGCCAGCAGCCAAGACTTGGAATCGGGAGGCATTTTGAGGAATGAGCAGTTCTTC.

The chain combines TRBV5-1 with TRBJ2-3, with a tentative D call TRBD1 (6 bases). The V and J ends lost 2 bases and 4 bases respectively, with 11 bases between them. CDR1 and CDR2 (germline): SGHRS, YFSETQ. The CDR3 runs to 14 residues. The CDR3 region is CASSLRSGADTQYF. CDR3 sequence (DNA): TGCGCCAGCAGCTTAAGGTCAGGGGCAGATACGCAGTATTTT.

This sequence joins TRBV13 and TRBJ1-1, with TRBD1 identical over 10 bases. The J segment lost 7 bases and the V segment lost 6 bases, leaving 8 bases of the junction unmatched. The length of the CDR3 is 14 residues. Germline CDR1 PRHDT, CDR2 FYEKMQ (reference sequence). CDR3 sequence (DNA): TGTGCCAGCAGACCAATGGACAGGGGGGGTGAAGCTTTCTTT. This translates into CASRPMDRGGEAFF.

The chain couples TRBV6-5 to TRBJ2-3; no reliable D call. Germline values: CDR1 MNHEY, CDR2 SVGAGI. CDR3 size: 15 residues. V lost 8 bases to trimming and J lost 5 bases, with 20 bases between them. CDR3 in DNA: TGTGCCAGCCGGGTAGGTCTTGGGTTCGGAGATACGCAGTATTTT. Amino acid sequence: CASRVGLGFGDTQYF.

V usage is TRBV10-3 and J usage is TRBJ1-2; 8 bases match TRBD1. This CDR3 spans 14 amino acids. Germline V lookup: CDR1 ENHRY, CDR2 SYGVKD. The junction had 12 bases not matched to a gene; V was cut back by 5 bases and J by 10 bases. This chain's CDR3 is CAISRGLGQANYTF. The CDR3 nucleotides are TGTGCCATCAGTCGGGGGCTGGGACAGGCAAACTACACCTTC.

This rearrangement joins TRBV11-2 to TRBJ2-7; a possible D gene is TRBD2 (6 bases). With 7 bases removed from V and 2 bases from J, the gap between germline ends came to 15 bases. Germline CDR1 reads SGHAT; CDR2 reads FQNNGV. The CDR3 is made up of 14 amino acids. The CDR3 DNA is TGTGCCAGCAACCCGGAGGGAGGACCCTACGAGCAGTACTTC. Translating it yields CASNPEGGPYEQYF.

The gene calls are TRBV27 and TRBJ1-1; D unresolved. With 6 bases removed from V and 1 base from J, the gap between germline ends came to 9 bases. The CDR3 is 13 residues long. Germline V gene data show CDR1 as MNHEY and CDR2 as SMNVEV (reference sequence). Here the CDR3 reads CASSGNPNTEAFF. The CDR3 bases are TGTGCCAGCAGCGGCAATCCGAACACTGAAGCTTTCTTT.

The V call is TRBV28, the J call TRBJ1-1, with no clear D. The CDR3 has 13 residues. With 3 bases removed from V and 4 bases from J, the gap between germline ends came to 9 bases. Looked up from germline, CDR1 is MDHEN and CDR2 is SYDVKM. CDR3: CASSFVHTTEAFF. In nucleotides, the CDR3 is TGTGCCAGCAGTTTTGTACACACCACTGAAGCTTTCTTT. The full variable domain, with the rest looked up from reference TRBV28 and TRBJ1-1, is DVKVTQSSRYLVKRTGEKVFLECVQDMDHENMFWYRQDPGLGLRLIYFSYDVKMKEKGDIPEGYSVSREKKERFSLILESASTNQTSMYLCASSFVHTTEAFFGQGTRLTVV.

The chain's CDR3 is CASSQGAGGQLGNTIYF. The CDR3, as DNA: TGCGCCAGCAGCCAAGGAGCGGGGGGGCAGCTCGGAAACACCATATATTTT. The genes are TRBV4-1 and TRBJ1-3, with a tentative D call TRBD1 (6 bases). The V gene lost 1 base and the J gene lost 4 bases, with 17 bases spanning the gap. The V gene's germline CDR1 is MGHRA and CDR2 YSYEKL. This CDR3 spans 17 amino acids.

The V and J genes are TRBV4-2 and TRBJ2-7; D gene uncertain. The CDR3 contains 15 residues. The V gene's germline CDR1 is LGHNA and CDR2 YNFKEQ. V dropped 5 bases and J dropped 1 base, with 15 bases sitting between them. CDR3 loop: CASSETHVLSYEQYF. Written as DNA, the CDR3 is TGTGCCAGCAGCGAAACACACGTGCTTTCCTACGAGCAGTACTTC.

The rearrangement uses TRBV2 and TRBJ1-5, with 7 bases identical to TRBD1. CDR1 and CDR2 from the germline V gene are SNHLY and FYNNEI. V lost 7 bases, J lost 4 bases, and 13 bases stayed unmatched. There are 16 residues in the CDR3. The CDR3 nucleotides are TGTGCCAGCACCTTCGACTCTGGGACAGAAAATCAGCCCCAGCATTTT. Encoded protein: CASTFDSGTENQPQHF.

The chain recombines TRBV7-2 with TRBJ1-2; 7 positions match TRBD1. Trimming at V came to 1 base and at J to 5 bases, leaving 7 bases not matched to a gene. The CDR3 contains 15 residues. Looked up from germline, CDR1 is SGHTA and CDR2 is FQGNSA. The CDR3 DNA follows: TGTGCCAGCAGCTTAGGCGAGGGGGCAGGGTATGGCTACACCTTC. Amino acids: CASSLGEGAGYGYTF.

The chain joins TRBV7-6 to TRBJ1-2; D uncertain. The germline V and J ends were trimmed by 2 bases and 4 bases, with 11 bases remaining between them. The CDR3 loop spans 14 amino acids. Germline V gene lookup returns CDR1 SGHVS and CDR2 FNYEAQ. CDR3 loop: CASSLRAESYGYTF. The CDR3 nucleotides are TGTGCCAGCAGCTTACGAGCAGAATCCTATGGCTACACCTTC.